This T cell receptor (beta chain) was obtained from a study of Graves' ophthalmopathy and Graves' hyperthyroidism. The CDR3 contains 17 residues. Unmatched junction bases numbered 5, after V lost 1 base and J lost 2 bases. Germline V gene lookup returns CDR1 SGHAT and CDR2 FQNNGV. This clonotype was observed at least ten times. RNA transcripts were the source from which TCR beta CDR3 regions were amplified. Following a first-round RT-PCR that used HTBI primers, a second-round multiplex PCR was carried out. TCRdb analysed the multiplex PCR reads with MiXCR anew, one entry per CDR3 protein. Among 400,000 to 450,000 distinct CDR3 sequences listed, roughly 20% were seen once.

This clonotype was obtained from a young woman with stable Graves' hyperthyroidism. The genes are TRBV11-2 and TRBJ2-7; 13 nucleotides match TRBD2. The sequenced sample was peripheral blood. The CDR3, as DNA: TGTGCCAGCAGCTTAGTGACTAGCGGGAGGATAACCTACGAGCAGTACTTC. This codes for CASSLVTSGRITYEQYF. The full variable domain, completed using reference TRBV11-2 and TRBJ2-7, is EAGVAQSPRYKIIEKRQSVAFWCNPISGHATLYWYQQILGQGPKLLIQFQNNGVVDDSQLPKDRFSAERLKGVDSTLKIQPAKLEDSAVYLCASSLVTSGRITYEQYFGPGTRLTVT.